Described below is a single T cell receptor (beta chain) sequence and its context. In terms of age and location, participants ranged from roughly 18 to 89 years and lived in roughly 22 US areas. Cohort placement rested on clinical history that participants reported themselves. During the 2 weeks before they entered the study, exposed participants had met someone with a PCR-confirmed or clinician-diagnosed COVID-19 case. The data were taken from a study of blood T cell repertoires in COVID-19. About the research overall: Samples taken during acute and convalescent COVID-19 were collected in the United States, Italy and Spain.

Trimming removed 10 bases from V and 0 bases from J, with 10 bases in between. This CDR3 has 14 residues. Germline V gives CDR1 ENHRY, CDR2 SYGVKD. Assay used: immunoSEQ multiplex PCR; TCRdb lists only in-frame clones, some missing. The repertoire holds fewer than 250,000 clones, with 80% to 90% as singletons. The V call is TRBV10-3, the J call TRBJ1-6; possibly TRBD1 for D (5 bases). The sequence was obtained from a woman aged 25 to 39 who had been exposed to COVID-19. Sequencing was performed on PBMCs or T cells enriched from blood (not recorded which). This CDR3 reads CATFDSSYNSPLHF. The CDR3, as DNA: TGTGCCACCTTCGACAGCTCCTATAATTCACCCCTCCACTTT.